This T cell receptor (beta chain) was retrieved from a study of cytomegalovirus exposure and HLA in healthy donors. Study results and caveats: Reportedly, diagnosis of cytomegalovirus status by the classifier showed high specificity and sensitivity. When analyzed later, a missense DCLRE1C variant was found to be linked to TCR beta V- and J-gene trimming.

Comment on this clone: The antigen remains unidentified.

V lost 5 bases and J 8 bases, leaving 19 bases between the germline ends. Per germline, CDR1 SGHRS and CDR2 YFSETQ. The CDR3 runs 15 residues. The PCR had 60 Vbeta and 13 Jbeta primers. Libraries were prepared by immunoSEQ multiplex PCR; TCRdb keeps only in-frame clonotypes and omits some of them. The table has around 130,000 clones, 80% to 85% seen once. Material for sequencing was PBMCs. The receptor was derived from a human donor in good health. The chain links TRBV5-1 to TRBJ1-4; TRBD1 might be the D (6 bases). The CDR3 region has the DNA TGCGCCAGCAGTTTCCAAGGGGGGGCCAGCGAAAAACTGTTTTTT. Translation: CASSFQGGASEKLFF.